Sequencing of this TCR beta chain was carried out in a study of cytomegalovirus exposure and HLA in healthy donors. Study-wide findings and caveats: Per a later analysis, HLA-associated TCR beta chains showed more clonal expansion than other, equally common TCR beta chains. In a later analysis, several top co-occurrence clusters appeared linked to parvovirus B19, influenza, CMV and Epstein-Barr virus.

PCR employed 60 Vbeta and 13 Jbeta primers. Authors' analysis steps: Roughly 11 million shared chains were among approximately 80 million unique TCR beta chains counted in a later analysis. Some clones are missing from TCRdb's copy, which holds only in-frame ones; the method was immunoSEQ multiplex PCR. V, J and clone size are those of that table, while D and trimming were read from the DNA. Among around 170,000 clones listed, 76% were seen once. This CDR3 comprises 15 residues. The V gene lost 1 base and the J gene lost 6 bases, with 16 bases spanning the gap. Germline V gene data show CDR1 as LNHDA and CDR2 as SQIVND (reference sequence). In the case of this clone: Its cognate antigen is unknown.

The receptor was derived from a young man in good health and CMV-seronegative. V and J are TRBV19 and TRBJ2-7, with D perhaps TRBD1 (6 bases). The sample consisted of PBMCs. In DNA form, the CDR3 reads TGTGCCAGTAGTATAGTTGGGCAGGTAGGGGGCGAGCAGTACTTC. Translated, it gives CASSIVGQVGGEQYF.